One sample yielded the 27 T cell receptor beta chains listed below, sequenced in a study of blood T cell repertoires in COVID-19. The data were produced by immunoSEQ multiplex PCR, yet TCRdb's version contains in-frame clones alone and is incomplete. The sample consists of fewer than 300,000 clones, about four fifths of them appearing once. Sequences were obtained from peripheral blood. The receptors originated from a person between 65 and 80 years old with COVID-19, enrolled during active disease.

This clone occurred once. The chain combines TRBV7-9 with TRBJ1-5, with D unclear. V lost 5 bases and J lost 1, with 9 bases in between. Germline lookup yields CDR1 SEHNR and CDR2 FQNEAQ (reference sequence). The CDR3 extends over 14 amino acids. CDR3 in amino acids: CASSTDSSNQPQHF. The CDR3 coding sequence is TGTGCCAGCAGCACTGACTCGAGCAATCAGCCCCAGCATTTT.

This sequence joins TRBV11-3 and TRBJ2-1; 13 nucleotides match TRBD2. The germline V gene has CDR1 SGHNT and CDR2 YENEEA. Trimming took 5 bases from V and 5 from J; bases not matched to a gene: 9. The CDR3 totals 17 residues. The CDR3 region is CASSPRTSGSPHNEQFF. DNA of the CDR3: TGTGCCAGCAGCCCCAGGACTAGCGGGAGTCCCCACAATGAGCAGTTCTTC.

This clone is a singleton in its sample. The rearrangement links TRBV6-4 to TRBJ1-1; D unclear. Germline V gene data show CDR1 as MRHNA and CDR2 as SNTAGT. V was pared by 4 bases and J by 1 base, with 13 bases between. The CDR3 extends over 15 amino acids. CDR3 nucleotide sequence: TGTGCCAGCAGTGCTACTACACTACCGAACACTGAAGCTTTCTTT. Its protein product is CASSATTLPNTEAFF.

The rearrangement uses TRBV6-1 and TRBJ2-3, with D perhaps TRBD1 (6 bases). The ends were cut back, 2 bases at V and 6 bases at J, with 9 bases in the middle. Germline V gives CDR1 MNHNS, CDR2 SASEGT. The CDR3 runs 13 residues. The CDR3 is CASSEIDRDTQYF. CDR3 nucleotide sequence: TGTGCCAGCAGTGAAATTGACAGGGATACGCAGTATTTT.

V usage is TRBV6-5 and J usage is TRBJ1-5, with a possible D match to TRBD1 (6 bases). Germline V lookup: CDR1 MNHEY, CDR2 SVGAGI. This CDR3 contains 15 residues. Trimming cost V 5 bases and J 2 bases, with 13 bases left between them. CDR3 in DNA: TGTGCCAGCAGTCCCCGTTCAGGGGGCAATCAGCCCCAGCATTTT. Translation: CASSPRSGGNQPQHF.

V gene TRBV29-1 combines with J gene TRBJ1-2, with 8 bases identical to TRBD1. CDR3 length: 12 amino acids. CDR1 and CDR2 (germline): SQVTM, ANQGSEA. Trimming cost V 3 bases and J 9 bases; bases outside gene matches: 6. The CDR3 loop is CSVEAGGGSYTF. The CDR3 DNA reads as TGCAGCGTTGAGGCAGGGGGCGGTAGCTACACCTTC.

The chain carries TRBV28 and TRBJ2-7; the match to TRBD1 covers 12 bases. CDR1 is MDHEN, CDR2 SYDVKM, per germline. The CDR3 runs to 15 residues. With 3 bases clipped from V and 6 bases from J, the junction kept 6 bases outside the gene matches. Here the CDR3 reads CASSFPGTGGAEQYF. Here the CDR3 DNA reads TGTGCCAGCAGTTTCCCCGGGACAGGGGGCGCCGAGCAGTACTTC.

A word on this clone: The CDR3 end shows no conserved phenylalanine or tryptophan, and so a read error is likely. The DNA is left out, because the CDR3 cannot be placed on it with certainty; the CDR3 is given as TCRdb lists it. J is TRBJ2-7 and V is TRBV2; the listed D gene, TRBD2, was not tested against the DNA. The CDR3 is 12 amino acids long, termini counted. From germline, CDR1 is SNHLY and CDR2 FYNNEI. The CDR3 region is CASSESGRETPL.

This chain connects TRBV28 to TRBJ1-6; 10 positions agree with TRBD1. Germline V gives CDR1 MDHEN, CDR2 SYDVKM. The length of the CDR3 is 13 residues. Unmatched junction bases numbered 7, after V lost 11 bases and J lost 9 bases. The CDR3 protein is CACTGQGFSPLHF. The CDR3 DNA reads as TGTGCCTGTACGGGACAGGGGTTTTCACCCCTCCACTTT.

This sequence joins TRBV10-2 and TRBJ1-4; TRBD1 agrees at 9 bases. The V segment lost 0 bases and the J segment 8 bases; nucleotides outside the gene matches: 4. CDR1 is WSHSY, CDR2 SAAADI, per germline. The CDR3 is 15 amino acids. CDR3 DNA: TGCGCCAGCAGTGAGTCCACAGGGGGCGGAGAAAAACTGTTTTTT. Protein: CASSESTGGGEKLFF.

The chain is built from TRBV2 and TRBJ2-1, with TRBD2 identical over 8 bases. Trimming took 11 bases from V and 8 from J; bases not matched to a gene: 14. This CDR3 region has 14 residues. CDR1 and CDR2 from the germline V gene are SNHLY and FYNNEI. CDR3 protein: CAAEPGGSIDEQFF. CDR3 coding DNA: TGTGCCGCAGAGCCGGGGGGGTCAATAGATGAGCAGTTCTTC.

The V gene is TRBV5-1, the J gene TRBJ1-1; D remains unclear. V lost 0 bases to trimming and J lost 8 bases, with 11 bases between them. The CDR3 is 13 amino acids. Germline V gene sequence: CDR1 SGHRS, CDR2 YFSETQ. CDR3 in amino acids: CASSLVPQIEAFF. For the CDR3, the DNA is TGCGCCAGCAGCTTGGTCCCCCAGATCGAAGCTTTCTTT.

CDR3 residues: CASSPQLAGGVNSEQFF. The CDR3 bases are TGTGCCAGCAGCCCTCAACTAGCGGGGGGGGTCAACAGTGAGCAGTTCTTC. The V gene is TRBV5-4, the J gene TRBJ2-1, with 13 positions matching TRBD2. The CDR3 loop spans 17 amino acids. From germline, CDR1 is SGHNT and CDR2 YYREEE (reference sequence). Trimming cost V 4 bases and J 9 bases; bases outside gene matches: 13.

V gene TRBV12-5 combines with J gene TRBJ1-2; possible D gene TRBD1, 5 bases. The CDR3 totals 12 residues. Between the trimmed V and J ends, which lost 7 bases and 3 bases, there was a span of 9 bases. Germline V lookup: CDR1 LGHNT, CDR2 FRNRAP. The CDR3 reads CASAAGDYGYTF. DNA for the CDR3: TGTGCTAGTGCCGCGGGGGACTATGGCTACACCTTC.

This chain links TRBV19 with TRBJ2-1, with D maybe TRBD2 (6 bases). The CDR3 covers 14 residues. The germline V and J ends were trimmed by 5 bases and 6 bases, with 14 bases remaining between them. Looked up from germline, CDR1 is LNHDA and CDR2 is SQIVND (reference sequence). CDR3 coding DNA: TGTGCCAGTAGTTCCAGGACTAAAGCCAATGAGCAGTTCTTC. Protein product: CASSSRTKANEQFF.

The genes are TRBV24-1 and TRBJ2-1; 12 positions match TRBD2. With 0 bases clipped from V and 7 bases from J, the junction kept 6 bases outside the gene matches. CDR1 is KGHDR and CDR2 is SFDVKD in the germline V gene. CDR3 length: 17 amino acids. The CDR3 spells CATSDLPGLAGPNEQFF. Here the CDR3 DNA reads TGTGCCACCAGTGATTTGCCCGGACTAGCGGGACCTAATGAGCAGTTCTTC.

This chain joins TRBV2 and TRBJ1-5, with TRBD1 matching 9 bases. Unmatched junction bases numbered 8, after V lost 5 bases and J lost 6 bases. The germline CDR1 and CDR2 sequences are SNHLY and FYNNEI. The CDR3 consists of 15 residues. CDR3 nucleotide sequence: TGTGCCAGCAGTACCGGGACAGGGTCAGGTCAGCCCCAGCATTTT. It specifies CASSTGTGSGQPQHF.

This chain connects TRBV28 to TRBJ2-7; D unclear. The V end was cut by 1 base, the J end by 6 bases, with 7 bases between. Germline V lookup: CDR1 MDHEN, CDR2 SYDVKM. CDR3 size: 12 residues. The CDR3 DNA follows: TGTGCCAGCAGTTTATTAGAATTCGAGCAGTACTTC. It encodes CASSLLEFEQYF.

The chain couples TRBV30 to TRBJ1-4; D call uncertain. The CDR3 extends over 14 amino acids. V shed 3 bases and J shed 8 bases, with 16 bases lying between them. Germline CDR1 is GTSNPN and CDR2 is SVGIG (reference sequence). The chain's CDR3 is CAWSVQTRREKLFF. The DNA for the CDR3 is TGTGCCTGGAGCGTACAGACAAGGAGGGAAAAACTGTTTTTT.

J is TRBJ1-4 and V is TRBV6-5, with 12 bases lining up with TRBD1. The CDR3 sequence is 14 residues long. With V trimmed by 8 bases and J by 7 bases, 5 bases remained unmatched. Per germline, CDR1 MNHEY and CDR2 SVGAGI. CDR3 sequence reads: CASLRDRGLEKLFF. The CDR3 DNA follows: TGTGCCAGCCTCCGGGACAGGGGGCTTGAAAAACTGTTTTTT.

The chain carries TRBV7-9 and TRBJ1-5; D may be TRBD1 (6 bases). Per germline, CDR1 SEHNR and CDR2 FQNEAQ (reference sequence). The CDR3 covers 15 residues. The V end was cut by 4 bases, the J end by 2 bases, with 12 bases between. The CDR3 DNA reads TGTGCCAGCAGCTCCAACAGGGAAGGCAATCAGCCCCAGCATTTT. Its translation: CASSSNREGNQPQHF.

The chain joins TRBV27 to TRBJ2-3, with 8 bases identical to TRBD2. CDR3 length equals 17 residues. The germline CDR1 and CDR2 sequences are MNHEY and SMNVEV (reference sequence). With V trimmed by 2 bases and J by 2 bases, 9 bases remained unmatched. DNA for the CDR3: TGTGCCAGCAGTTTACGGTCTACGGGAGGGTCCACAGATACGCAGTATTTT. Amino acids: CASSLRSTGGSTDTQYF.

The genes are TRBV7-8 and TRBJ2-1; 8 bases align to TRBD2. Germline V CDR1 and CDR2: SGHVS, FQNEAQ. The CDR3 has 18 amino acids. V was pared by 0 bases and J by 3 bases, with 10 bases of the junction left unmatched. The CDR3 coding sequence is TGTGCCAGCAGCTTAGCGTCGAGGGCGGGGGGACTCTACAATGAGCAGTTCTTC. This gives the protein CASSLASRAGGLYNEQFF.

The genes are TRBV7-2 and TRBJ2-5; D might be TRBD2 (5 bases). The CDR3 length is 14 residues. Germline-derived CDR1 and CDR2 are SGHTA and FQGNSA. Trimming took off 5 bases at V and 1 base at J, with 11 bases between the two ends. CDR3: CASSLRAGQETQYF. The CDR3 nucleotides are TGTGCCAGCAGCCTAAGGGCGGGCCAAGAGACCCAGTACTTC.

The CDR3 nucleotides are TGCGCCAGCGGCGAACCCGGGGAAAACATTCAGTACTTC. It specifies CASGEPGENIQYF. This sequence joins TRBV5-1 and TRBJ2-4, with a weak D call TRBD2 (5 bases). The V end was cut by 7 bases, the J end by 5 bases, with 13 bases between. This CDR3 region has 13 residues. CDR1 is SGHRS, CDR2 YFSETQ, per germline. The full variable domain, completed using reference TRBV5-1 and TRBJ2-4, is KAGVTQTPRYLIKTRGQQVTLSCSPISGHRSVSWYQQTPGQGLQFLFEYFSETQRNKGNFPGRFSGRQFSNSRSEMNVSTLELGDSALYLCASGEPGENIQYFGAGTRLSVL.

V usage is TRBV6-1 and J usage is TRBJ2-3; maybe TRBD1 (6 bases). Germline-derived CDR1 and CDR2 are MNHNS and SASEGT. The CDR3 has 15 amino acids. V lost 3 bases and J lost 0, with 10 bases in between. DNA for the CDR3: TGTGCCAGCAGTGAGGGGGCGCATAGCACAGATACGCAGTATTTT. It translates to CASSEGAHSTDTQYF.

The CDR3 here is CASSRSSGAYEQYF. CDR3 in DNA: TGTGCCAGCAGTCGTTCTAGCGGAGCCTACGAGCAGTACTTC. The J gene is TRBJ2-7, the V gene TRBV3-1 (or the pseudogene TRBV3-2); 7 positions agree with TRBD2. The V gene's germline CDR1 is LGHDT and CDR2 YNNKEL (reference sequence). The CDR3 runs to 14 residues. J was trimmed by 2 bases and V by 6 bases; bases with no gene match: 7.